A single sample is the source of the 25 T cell receptor beta chains below, sequenced in a study of early T cells in non-severe SARS-CoV-2 infection (dated by TCRdb to about 2021). Receptor libraries were prepared by 5' RACE. Sequencer: NextSeq 500. Using fastp trimming at Q25 and MiXCR clonotype assembly, TCRdb reanalyzed the public sequencing data and kept in-frame beta chains. Rows with one shared CDR3 protein collapse into an entry with the most common genes and DNA. The sample data list about 22,000 distinct CDR3 sequences, and about 4.3% of these were observed just once. The ten largest account for approximately 15% of the sample. The source material was whole blood. Receptor source: an adult who was a healthcare worker with PCR-confirmed SARS-CoV-2 infection or an uninfected control (not recorded which).

This clonotype is deemed medium-sized (0.01 to 0.1%). V usage is TRBV7-9 and J usage is TRBJ2-6, with D uncertain. V was trimmed by 2 bases and J by 7 bases, leaving 6 bases between them. The CDR3 loop spans 13 amino acids. Germline V gene data show CDR1 as SEHNR and CDR2 as FQNEAQ (reference sequence). DNA for the CDR3: TGTGCCAGCAGCTTATTAGGTGCCAACGTCCTGACTTTC. Translation: CASSLLGANVLTF. The full variable domain, with the rest looked up from reference TRBV7-9 and TRBJ2-6, is DTGVSQNPRHKITKRGQNVTFRCDPISEHNRLYWYRQTLGQGPEFLTYFQNEAQLEKSRLLSDRFSAERPKGSFSTLEIQRTEQGDSAMYLCASSLLGANVLTFGAGSRLTVL.

In its sample, this clonotype was seen many times. The chain is built from TRBV2 and TRBJ1-6; D might be TRBD1 (6 bases). Germline V gene sequence: CDR1 SNHLY, CDR2 FYNNEI. The V gene lost 7 bases and the J gene lost 7 bases, with 17 bases spanning the gap. The CDR3 runs 15 residues. The DNA of the CDR3 is TGTGCCAGCAAGTACAGGGCTTATGTCAATTCACCCCTCCACTTT. This encodes CASKYRAYVNSPLHF. Full variable domain (remainder filled in from reference TRBV2 and TRBJ1-6): EPEVTQTPSHQVTQMGQEVILRCVPISNHLYFYWYRQILGQKVEFLVSFYNNEISEKSEIFDDQFSVERPDGSNFTLKIRSTKLEDSAMYFCASKYRAYVNSPLHFGNGTRLTVT.

This clonotype was counted at least ten times. The CDR3 reads CASTAQGETQYF. CDR3 nucleotide sequence: TGTGCCAGCACTGCTCAGGGGGAGACCCAGTACTTC. The chain has TRBV11-2 and TRBJ2-5; weak D call: TRBD1 (6 bases). CDR1 SGHAT and CDR2 FQNNGV come from the germline V gene. Trimming stripped 7 bases from V and 5 bases from J, with 11 bases between. The CDR3 contains 12 residues.

This clonotype was recorded many times. The chain carries TRBV6-2 or TRBV6-3 and TRBJ2-2, with 8 bases lining up with TRBD1. This CDR3 is built from 16 residues. Trimming at V came to 4 bases and at J to 5 bases, leaving 9 bases not matched to a gene. Looked up from germline, CDR1 is MNHEY and CDR2 is SVGEGT. The CDR3 DNA sequence: TGTGCCAGCAGTTTCCGACAGGGGAGAAGGACCGGGGAGCTGTTTTTT. It encodes CASSFRQGRRTGELFF.

Ten or more counts support this clonotype. V is TRBV20-1 and J is TRBJ2-3, with D maybe TRBD1 (6 bases). Germline CDR1 reads DFQATT; CDR2 reads SNEGSKA (reference sequence). Between the trimmed V and J ends, which lost 3 bases and 2 bases, there was a span of 12 bases. The CDR3 sequence is 14 residues long. CDR3 in amino acids: CSARGRGTTDTQYF. The DNA for the CDR3 is TGCAGTGCTAGGGGCAGGGGCACCACAGATACGCAGTATTTT.

In this sample, this clonotype turned up many times. The chain links TRBV6-2 or TRBV6-3 to TRBJ2-3, with D perhaps TRBD1 (6 bases). Germline V gene data show CDR1 as MNHEY and CDR2 as SVGEGT. V lost 6 bases, J lost 6 bases, and 22 bases lay in between. The CDR3 covers 16 residues. In nucleotides, the CDR3 is TGTGCCAGCAGCCGATTGTCCCTCGTGGGGGCCGATACGCAGTATTTT. As protein: CASSRLSLVGADTQYF.

This clonotype is labeled medium-sized. The chain joins TRBV10-3 to TRBJ2-7; 7 bases are a match to TRBD1. Losses at the gene ends were 3 bases for V and 0 bases for J; bases not matched to a gene: 8. Germline V gives CDR1 ENHRY, CDR2 SYGVKD. This CDR3 contains 16 residues. In DNA form, the CDR3 reads TGTGCCATCAGTGACCGAGACAGGGAAAGCTCCTACGAGCAGTACTTC. Its protein is CAISDRDRESSYEQYF.

This clonotype was observed a few times. The chain uses TRBV14 and TRBJ2-2; tentatively, D is TRBD1 (6 bases). V was pared by 4 bases and J by 6 bases, with 15 bases between. The CDR3 contains 15 residues. Germline V gene lookup returns CDR1 SGHDN and CDR2 FVKESK. In DNA form, the CDR3 reads TGTGCCAGCAGCCGAGGCAAGGGGGTTCCCGGGGAGCTGTTTTTT. Its protein product is CASSRGKGVPGELFF.

This clonotype was seen repeatedly, ten times or more. The chain links TRBV2 to TRBJ2-5; no clear D. The CDR3 contains 11 residues. CDR1 is SNHLY, CDR2 FYNNEI, per germline. With 7 bases removed from V and 5 bases from J, the gap between germline ends came to 8 bases. The CDR3 loop is CASTYGETQYF. In DNA, the CDR3 is TGTGCCAGCACCTATGGGGAGACCCAGTACTTC.

This clonotype was seen at least ten times. The chain carries TRBV7-3 and TRBJ2-4; 7 positions agree with TRBD1. Per germline, CDR1 SGHTA and CDR2 FQGTGA. The J segment lost 6 bases and the V segment lost 2 bases, leaving 10 bases of the junction unmatched. The CDR3 is made up of 16 amino acids. CDR3 DNA: TGTGCCAGCAGCTTAGGGCCACGACAGGGAAGAAACATTCAGTACTTC. Translating gives CASSLGPRQGRNIQYF.

This clonotype was detected many times. The chain carries TRBV11-2 and TRBJ2-7; D might be TRBD1 or TRBD2, each matching 5 bases. Trimming removed 0 bases from V and 4 bases from J, with 19 bases in between. The germline CDR1 and CDR2 sequences are SGHAT and FQNNGV. This CDR3 is 17 amino acids long. The CDR3 spells CASSLDSPGPSLYEQYF. As DNA, the CDR3 is TGTGCCAGCAGCTTAGATTCGCCGGGGCCCAGCCTTTACGAGCAGTACTTC.

This clonotype was counted ten times or more. The rearrangement uses TRBV7-3 and TRBJ1-2; D is uncertain. The CDR3 extends over 13 amino acids. The germline V gene has CDR1 SGHTA and CDR2 FQGTGA. V dropped 6 bases and J dropped 8 bases, with 16 bases sitting between them. CDR3 nucleotides: TGTGCCAGCAGTTCCCCGTATGGACGCGGCTACACCTTC. It yields the protein CASSSPYGRGYTF.

This clonotype was picked up many times. The gene calls are TRBV7-6 and TRBJ1-3; D unresolved. The ends were cut back, 5 bases at V and 3 bases at J, with 14 bases in the middle. The CDR3 sequence is 15 residues long. The germline V gene has CDR1 SGHVS and CDR2 FNYEAQ. This CDR3 is CASSTPGDGGNTIYF. CDR3 in DNA: TGTGCCAGCAGCACACCCGGTGACGGTGGAAACACCATATATTTT.

In its sample, this clonotype was seen a few times. CDR3 in DNA: TGTGCCAGCAGCGTAGACCGGAGTTCAAATGAAAAACTGTTTTTT. This sequence encodes CASSVDRSSNEKLFF. The chain couples TRBV9 to TRBJ1-4; D not certain. CDR3 length equals 15 residues. Germline V gives CDR1 SGDLS, CDR2 YYNGEE. The germline V and J ends were trimmed by 0 bases and 5 bases, with 11 bases remaining between them.

In this sample, this clonotype turned up many times. The V and J genes are TRBV7-6 and TRBJ1-2; D remains ambiguous. Germline values: CDR1 SGHVS, CDR2 FNYEAQ. This CDR3 is 13 amino acids long. V was trimmed by 1 base and J by 6 bases, leaving 9 bases between them. CDR3: CASSLGSGDGYTF. CDR3 coding DNA: TGTGCCAGCAGCTTAGGTTCGGGAGATGGCTACACCTTC.

This clonotype was seen at least ten times. The chain links TRBV19 to TRBJ2-7; D may be TRBD1 or TRBD2 (5 bases each). Germline V lookup: CDR1 LNHDA, CDR2 SQIVND (reference sequence). The CDR3 is 14 residues long. Trimming left V 11 bases short and J 1 base short, with 18 bases between. The CDR3 here is CAQRGVSVSYEQYF. CDR3 in DNA: TGTGCCCAAAGAGGGGTTAGCGTATCCTACGAGCAGTACTTC.

This clonotype was counted at least ten times. The chain joins TRBV20-1 to TRBJ2-1; 10 nucleotides match TRBD2. Per the germline V gene, CDR1 is DFQATT and CDR2 is SNEGSKA (reference sequence). This CDR3 has 14 amino acids. Trimming removed 5 bases from V and 2 bases from J; junction bases left unmatched: 3. CDR3 sequence reads: CSADTSGTYNEQFF. In DNA, the CDR3 is TGCAGTGCTGATACTAGCGGGACCTACAATGAGCAGTTCTTC.

The gene calls are TRBV6-5 and TRBJ2-4; 8 positions agree with TRBD2. This CDR3 has 14 amino acids. V dropped 6 bases and J dropped 6; count of bases not matched to a gene: 7. From germline, CDR1 is MNHEY and CDR2 SVGAGI. CDR3 nucleotides: TGTGCCAGCAGGCCTGGACTAGCAGGAAACATTCAGTACTTC. This codes for CASRPGLAGNIQYF.

This clonotype was seen a handful of times. The chain employs TRBV10-3 and TRBJ2-5; D is possibly TRBD1 or TRBD2 (5 bases each). The germline gives CDR1 ENHRY, CDR2 SYGVKD. Trimming removed 3 bases from V and 2 bases from J, with 7 bases in between. The CDR3 is 13 amino acids. Here the CDR3 reads CAISEWGQETQYF. DNA of the CDR3: TGTGCCATCAGTGAATGGGGGCAAGAGACCCAGTACTTC.

This clonotype showed up many times. The chain uses TRBV10-3 and TRBJ2-3; D perhaps matches TRBD1 (6 bases). Germline lookup yields CDR1 ENHRY and CDR2 SYGVKD. The CDR3 loop spans 15 amino acids. V shed 3 bases and J shed 0 bases, with 10 bases lying between them. The CDR3 region is CAISDWTASTDTQYF. DNA for the CDR3: TGTGCCATCAGTGATTGGACAGCTAGCACAGATACGCAGTATTTT.

This clonotype came up a few times. The genes are TRBV7-9 and TRBJ1-5; no firm D call. The ends were cut back, 1 base at V and 0 bases at J, with 7 bases in the middle. The CDR3 is made up of 15 amino acids. In germline, CDR1 is SEHNR, CDR2 FQNEAQ (reference sequence). The DNA for the CDR3 is TGTGCCAGCAGCTTAGACGGTTATAGCAATCAGCCCCAGCATTTT. Translated, it gives CASSLDGYSNQPQHF.

This clonotype was picked up a small number of times. This chain connects TRBV9 to TRBJ2-7; the match to TRBD1 covers 9 bases. CDR1 is SGDLS, CDR2 YYNGEE, per germline. V was pared by 0 bases and J by 3 bases, with 4 bases of the junction left unmatched. The CDR3 has 15 residues. Here the CDR3 reads CASSVGGTGNYEQYF. DNA for the CDR3: TGTGCCAGCAGCGTAGGAGGGACAGGGAACTACGAGCAGTACTTC.

This clonotype is judged medium-sized. In DNA form, the CDR3 reads TGCAGTGCTGGATTATGGGACAGGACCTCTGAGCAGTTCTTC. Amino acid sequence: CSAGLWDRTSEQFF. J is TRBJ2-1 and V is TRBV20-1; 8 nucleotides match TRBD1. Germline V gene lookup returns CDR1 DFQATT and CDR2 SNEGSKA (reference sequence). The CDR3 has 14 residues. With 5 bases clipped from V and 9 bases from J, the junction kept 12 bases outside the gene matches.

This clonotype was observed many times. The V call is TRBV5-5, the J call TRBJ2-1; no clear D gene. Trimming took 7 bases from V and 5 from J, leaving 13 bases between them. This CDR3 is built from 13 residues. Germline values: CDR1 SGHKS, CDR2 YYEKEE (reference sequence). CDR3: CASPARRNNEQFF. The CDR3 nucleotides read TGTGCCAGCCCGGCCAGGCGGAACAATGAGCAGTTCTTC.

This clonotype showed up many times. The chain is built from TRBV30 and TRBJ2-6; D gene ambiguous. The CDR3 length is 18 residues. Germline CDR1 GTSNPN, CDR2 SVGIG (reference sequence). Trimming took off 7 bases at V and 0 bases at J, with 22 bases between the two ends. The DNA of the CDR3 is TGTGCCTCCCAGCCCCCTTACGGTTGGAGCTCTGGGGCCAACGTCCTGACTTTC. Its protein is CASQPPYGWSSGANVLTF.